Below are 24 T cell receptor beta chains sequenced from a single sample in a study of blood T cell repertoires in COVID-19. TCRdb's copy holds only in-frame clones and misses some; the assay was immunoSEQ multiplex PCR. The sample gives about 240,000 clones, roughly 87% of which show up once; about 0.74% is in the top ten. Sequencing was done on a sample of peripheral blood. Receptors were obtained from a woman aged 30 to 39 with acute or convalescent COVID-19.

The chain is built from TRBV4-3 and TRBJ1-4, with a possible D match to TRBD1 (6 bases). V was pared by 1 base and J by 6 bases, with 12 bases between. Germline V gene data show CDR1 as LGHNA and CDR2 as YSLEER. The CDR3 is 15 amino acids. For the CDR3, the DNA is TGCGCCAGCAGCCAAGTCAAAGGGGGGGATGAAAAACTGTTTTTT. It specifies CASSQVKGGDEKLFF.

This clone was picked up a small number of times. The rearrangement uses TRBV7-9 and TRBJ1-3, with 9 nucleotides matching TRBD1. After removal of 3 bases from V and 1 base from J, the junction contained 4 bases not matched to a gene. CDR1 and CDR2 from the germline V gene are SEHNR and FQNEAQ (reference sequence). This CDR3 spans 16 amino acids. This chain's CDR3 is CASSFLGTGSGNTIYF. CDR3 DNA sequence: TGTGCCAGCAGCTTCCTGGGGACAGGGTCTGGAAACACCATATATTTT.

On this clone: One junction end does not reproduce the germline sequence, and a read error may be involved. The V call is TRBV9, the J call TRBJ2-3; D gene ambiguous. This CDR3 has 16 amino acids. The germline CDR1 and CDR2 sequences are SGDLS and YYNGEE. CDR3 in DNA: TGTGCCAACAGCCCGCATTCACAGACGCCAACAGATACGCAGTATTTT. Encoded protein: CANSPHSQTPTDTQYF.

CDR3: CAWSTGQIVNEKLFF. CDR3 DNA: TGTGCCTGGAGTACTGGACAGATAGTTAATGAAAAACTGTTTTTT. The J gene is TRBJ1-4, the V gene TRBV30; a weak D match, TRBD1 (6 bases). Trimming stripped 2 bases from V and 4 bases from J, with 14 bases between. CDR3 length: 15 amino acids. The germline V gene encodes CDR1 GTSNPN and CDR2 SVGIG (reference sequence). The full variable domain, with the rest looked up from reference TRBV30 and TRBJ1-4, is SQTIHQWPATLVQPVGSPLSLECTVEGTSNPNLYWYRQAAGRGLQLLFYSVGIGQISSEVPQNLSASRPQDRQFILSSKKLLLSDSGFYLCAWSTGQIVNEKLFFGSGTQLSVL.

This chain connects TRBV3-1 (or the pseudogene TRBV3-2) to TRBJ2-5; D is ambiguous. The V end lost 1 base, the J end lost 7 bases, and 7 bases lay between the germline ends. This CDR3 spans 12 amino acids. Germline CDR1 and CDR2: LGHDT and YNNKEL (reference sequence). The CDR3 DNA is TGTGCCAGCAGCCAAGGGGCAGGGACCCAGTACTTC. It codes for CASSQGAGTQYF.

This rearrangement joins TRBV18 to TRBJ2-5; maybe TRBD1 (6 bases). V was trimmed by 2 bases and J by 1 base, leaving 8 bases between them. This CDR3 is 14 amino acids long. Germline V gene lookup returns CDR1 KGHSH and CDR2 LQKENI. The CDR3 spells CASSPADSQETQYF. In nucleotides, the CDR3 is TGTGCCAGCTCACCAGCGGACAGCCAAGAGACCCAGTACTTC. The full variable domain, rest sourced from reference TRBV18 and TRBJ2-5, is NAGVMQNPRHLVRRRGQEARLRCSPMKGHSHVYWYRQLPEEGLKFMVYLQKENIIDESGMPKERFSAEFPKEGPSILRIQQVVRGDSAAYFCASSPADSQETQYFGPGTRLLVL.

V is TRBV7-9 and J is TRBJ2-1; D perhaps matches TRBD1 (6 bases). Trimming left V 6 bases short and J 8 bases short, with 17 bases between. This CDR3 has 14 amino acids. In germline, CDR1 is SEHNR, CDR2 FQNEAQ (reference sequence). In DNA, the CDR3 is TGTGCCAGCAGGGGTGGGGGCCAGATGGATGAGCAGTTCTTC. Translating it yields CASRGGGQMDEQFF. Filled out from reference TRBV7-9 and TRBJ2-1, the complete variable domain reads DTGVSQNPRHKITKRGQNVTFRCDPISEHNRLYWYRQTLGQGPEFLTYFQNEAQLEKSRLLSDRFSAERPKGSFSTLEIQRTEQGDSAMYLCASRGGGQMDEQFFGPGTRLTVL.

V is TRBV5-1 and J is TRBJ2-1; TRBD1 aligns across 9 bases. There are 13 residues in the CDR3. Germline trimming cut 6 bases from V and 5 bases from J; bases unmatched to any gene: 3. CDR1 is SGHRS and CDR2 is YFSETQ in the germline V gene. CDR3 amino acids: CASKTGGDNEQFF. CDR3 DNA: TGCGCCAGCAAGACAGGGGGGGACAATGAGCAGTTCTTC.

The chain employs TRBV30 and TRBJ1-1; no definite D call. Trimming took 0 bases from V and 0 from J, leaving 11 bases between them. Germline lookup yields CDR1 GTSNPN and CDR2 SVGIG (reference sequence). The CDR3 runs to 15 residues. The CDR3 DNA reads TGTGCCTGGAGTGTGCTAGCAGCCATGAACACTGAAGCTTTCTTT. Translated, it gives CAWSVLAAMNTEAFF.

The rearrangement uses TRBV2 and TRBJ2-3, with TRBD2 matching over 9 bases. Per the germline V gene, CDR1 is SNHLY and CDR2 is FYNNEI. V shed 8 bases, J shed 4 bases, and the junction held 7 bases outside the gene matches. This CDR3 has 14 residues. The CDR3 DNA follows: TGTGCCAGCCTGGATCTAGCGGGATCAGATACGCAGTATTTT. Translating gives CASLDLAGSDTQYF. The full variable domain, in which reference TRBV2 and TRBJ2-3 provide the parts outside the CDR3, is EPEVTQTPSHQVTQMGQEVILRCVPISNHLYFYWYRQILGQKVEFLVSFYNNEISEKSEIFDDQFSVERPDGSNFTLKIRSTKLEDSAMYFCASLDLAGSDTQYFGPGTRLTVL.

This chain links TRBV9 with TRBJ1-1; D is ambiguous. CDR1 is SGDLS and CDR2 is YYNGEE in the germline V gene. The CDR3 consists of 13 residues. The V and J ends lost 1 base and 1 base respectively, with 5 bases between them. Here the CDR3 reads CASSVTTNTEAFF. The CDR3 nucleotides read TGTGCCAGCAGCGTAACAACGAACACTGAAGCTTTCTTT.

This chain connects TRBV14 to TRBJ2-3, with D unclear. V was cut by 0 bases and J by 2 bases, with 9 bases left in between. Germline lookup yields CDR1 SGHDN and CDR2 FVKESK. This CDR3 is built from 15 residues. The CDR3 DNA sequence: TGTGCCAGCAGCCAAGATCATGGGCCCACAGATACGCAGTATTTT. Residues: CASSQDHGPTDTQYF.

The chain has TRBV6-5 and TRBJ2-7, with TRBD2 identical over 9 bases. The CDR3 is 13 residues long. Germline V lookup: CDR1 MNHEY, CDR2 SVGAGI. Trimming cost V 6 bases and J 6 bases; bases outside gene matches: 6. CDR3 coding DNA: TGTGCCAGCAGAGCGGGAGGCCCATTCGAGCAGTACTTC. Translation gives CASRAGGPFEQYF.

The J gene is TRBJ2-1, the V gene TRBV19, with 11 positions matching TRBD2. This CDR3 is 16 amino acids long. Germline assignment: CDR1 LNHDA and CDR2 SQIVND (reference sequence). Trimming removed 3 bases from V and 0 bases from J; junction bases left unmatched: 1. CDR3 sequence reads: CASSMGLADSYNEQFF. Written as DNA, the CDR3 is TGTGCCAGTAGTATGGGACTAGCGGACTCCTACAATGAGCAGTTCTTC.

The chain recombines TRBV18 with TRBJ1-4, with TRBD1 matching 7 bases. Germline values: CDR1 KGHSH, CDR2 LQKENI. The junction had 6 bases not matched to a gene; V was cut back by 4 bases and J by 7 bases. The CDR3 runs to 14 residues. The CDR3 region is CASSHETGFEKLFF. The CDR3 bases are TGTGCCAGCTCACACGAGACAGGGTTTGAAAAACTGTTTTTT. Full variable domain (outside the CDR3, taken from reference TRBV18 and TRBJ1-4): NAGVMQNPRHLVRRRGQEARLRCSPMKGHSHVYWYRQLPEEGLKFMVYLQKENIIDESGMPKERFSAEFPKEGPSILRIQQVVRGDSAAYFCASSHETGFEKLFFGSGTQLSVL.

The chain combines TRBV5-4 with TRBJ1-6; weak D call: TRBD1 (6 bases). Trimming stripped 3 bases from V and 6 bases from J, with 13 bases between. CDR1 is SGHNT and CDR2 is YYREEE in the germline V gene (reference sequence). CDR3 size: 15 residues. The CDR3 reads CASSYQTGGNSPLHF. The CDR3 nucleotides read TGTGCCAGCAGCTATCAGACAGGAGGTAATTCACCCCTCCACTTT.

This chain links TRBV4-3 with TRBJ2-5; the D is unclear. This CDR3 has 13 amino acids. Trimming stripped 2 bases from V and 4 bases from J, with 8 bases between. Germline-derived CDR1 and CDR2 are LGHNA and YSLEER. The CDR3, as DNA: TGCGCCAGCAGCCAATCCGGCGGAGAGACCCAGTACTTC. Translated: CASSQSGGETQYF.

This chain uses TRBV6-5 with TRBJ2-7; perhaps TRBD1 as D (6 bases). Trimming took off 4 bases at V and 6 bases at J, with 10 bases between the two ends. The length of the CDR3 is 12 residues. Germline V lookup: CDR1 MNHEY, CDR2 SVGAGI. CDR3 loop: CASSSTGTEQYF. In nucleotides, the CDR3 is TGTGCCAGCAGTTCTACAGGGACCGAGCAGTACTTC.

This clone is termed medium-sized. V is TRBV29-1 and J is TRBJ1-5, with 9 nucleotides matching TRBD1. CDR3 length: 13 amino acids. The germline V gene encodes CDR1 SQVTM and CDR2 ANQGSEA. CDR3 protein: CRRPNRGRQPQHF. CDR3 DNA: TGCAGACGCCCCAACAGGGGGCGTCAGCCCCAGCATTTT.

This chain uses TRBV4-3 with TRBJ1-4, with a tentative D call TRBD1 (5 bases). The CDR3 contains 15 residues. The germline gives CDR1 LGHNA, CDR2 YSLEER. Deletions cut 0 bases from V and 3 bases from J, with 8 bases between. This chain's CDR3 is CASSQDTGPNEKLFF. CDR3 bases: TGCGCCAGCAGCCAAGATACAGGCCCTAATGAAAAACTGTTTTTT.

V and J are TRBV3-1 (or the pseudogene TRBV3-2) and TRBJ1-2; TRBD1 agrees at 7 bases. CDR3 size: 14 residues. CDR1 is LGHDT, CDR2 YNNKEL, per germline (reference sequence). The trim removed 4 bases at V and 4 bases at J, leaving 6 bases unmatched. CDR3 DNA sequence: TGTGCCAGCAGCCCGGGGACAGTCCTCTATGGCTACACCTTC. Its translation is CASSPGTVLYGYTF.

The chain carries TRBV27 and TRBJ2-5; perhaps TRBD1 as D (6 bases). Trimming removed 1 base at V and 1 base at J, with 10 bases between. CDR1 is MNHEY and CDR2 is SMNVEV in the germline V gene (reference sequence). This CDR3 region has 15 residues. CDR3 nucleotides: TGTGCCAGCAGTTTATGGGGACAAGGCCAAGAGACCCAGTACTTC. Translating gives CASSLWGQGQETQYF.

Comments on this clone: This sample includes further DNA sequences coding for the same CDR3. V is TRBV9 and J is TRBJ2-7; TRBD2 matches 7 bases. V shed 4 bases, J shed 7 bases, and the junction held 14 bases outside the gene matches. The CDR3 is 15 residues long. Germline V lookup: CDR1 SGDLS, CDR2 YYNGEE. The DNA of the CDR3 is TGTGCCAGCAGCCTGCGGGAACTTAGGGACTATGAGCAGTACTTC. It codes for CASSLRELRDYEQYF.

This rearrangement joins TRBV30 to TRBJ1-1; perhaps TRBD1 as D (6 bases). Trimming cost V 2 bases and J 3 bases, with 7 bases left between them. The CDR3 sequence is 12 residues long. In germline, CDR1 is GTSNPN, CDR2 SVGIG (reference sequence). In DNA, the CDR3 is TGTGCCTGGAGTCACAGGGACACTGAAGCTTTCTTT. Its protein is CAWSHRDTEAFF. Full variable domain (outside the CDR3, taken from reference TRBV30 and TRBJ1-1): SQTIHQWPATLVQPVGSPLSLECTVEGTSNPNLYWYRQAAGRGLQLLFYSVGIGQISSEVPQNLSASRPQDRQFILSSKKLLLSDSGFYLCAWSHRDTEAFFGQGTRLTVV.